A single sample gave rise to the 24 T cell receptor beta chains below, sequenced in a study of blood T cell repertoires in COVID-19. The repertoire was sequenced with immunoSEQ multiplex PCR; TCRdb's copy has only in-frame clones and lacks some. The sample includes 270,000 or so clones, roughly 93% of them seen just once. Source material: PBMCs or T cells enriched from blood (not recorded which). The source is a woman aged 40 to 50 with acute COVID-19.

The V and J genes are TRBV2 and TRBJ2-3; TRBD1 aligns across 9 bases. With V trimmed by 4 bases and J by 5 bases, 4 bases remained unmatched. The CDR3 sequence is 14 residues long. The germline CDR1 and CDR2 sequences are SNHLY and FYNNEI. CDR3 region: CASSVTGGRDTQYF. The CDR3 bases are TGTGCCAGCAGTGTAACAGGGGGCAGAGATACGCAGTATTTT.

The chain recombines TRBV2 with TRBJ2-3, with a weak D call TRBD1 (6 bases). Trimming removed 1 base from V and 0 bases from J, with 11 bases in between. The CDR3 contains 16 residues. The germline gives CDR1 SNHLY, CDR2 FYNNEI. CDR3 protein: CASSEVGQRSTDTQYF. The CDR3 DNA reads as TGTGCCAGCAGTGAAGTCGGACAGCGAAGCACAGATACGCAGTATTTT.

The chain has TRBV19 and TRBJ2-3; 8 positions agree with TRBD2. The germline V gene has CDR1 LNHDA and CDR2 SQIVND (reference sequence). V dropped 3 bases and J dropped 0; count of bases not matched to a gene: 8. CDR3 length: 17 amino acids. The CDR3, as DNA: TGTGCCAGTAGTATCTCGATTAGCGGGGATAGCACAGATACGCAGTATTTT. Its translation: CASSISISGDSTDTQYF.

The chain is built from TRBV27 and TRBJ1-2; D perhaps matches TRBD1 (5 bases). The CDR3 is made up of 12 amino acids. The V and J ends lost 10 bases and 0 bases respectively, with 9 bases between them. The V gene's germline CDR1 is MNHEY and CDR2 SMNVEV (reference sequence). The CDR3: CATHRPNYGYTF. CDR3 nucleotides: TGTGCCACCCACAGGCCTAACTATGGCTACACCTTC.

The rearrangement uses TRBV6-1 and TRBJ1-1; D perhaps matches TRBD1 (6 bases). This CDR3 has 12 amino acids. Germline CDR1 reads MNHNS; CDR2 reads SASEGT. Trimming shortened V by 2 bases and J by 5 bases, and 6 bases separated the two germline ends. The CDR3 sequence: CASSEQGTEAFF. As DNA, the CDR3 is TGTGCCAGCAGTGAACAGGGGACTGAAGCTTTCTTT.

The rearrangement uses TRBV5-1 and TRBJ2-5; D call uncertain. CDR1 and CDR2 (germline): SGHRS, YFSETQ. The V gene lost 2 bases and the J gene lost 1 base, with 6 bases spanning the gap. The CDR3 sequence is 13 residues long. The CDR3: CASSFSGQETQYF. CDR3 DNA: TGCGCCAGCAGCTTTTCGGGCCAAGAGACCCAGTACTTC.

The rearrangement uses TRBV6-2 or TRBV6-3 and TRBJ1-6; D call uncertain. The CDR3 loop spans 15 amino acids. The germline gives CDR1 MNHEY, CDR2 SVGEGT. The V gene lost 5 bases and the J gene lost 7 bases, with 15 bases spanning the gap. CDR3 amino acids: CASSKPDTWNSPLHF. The CDR3 DNA reads as TGTGCCAGCAGTAAACCCGACACGTGGAATTCACCCCTCCACTTT.

V and J are TRBV24-1 and TRBJ2-7; D is possibly TRBD1 (6 bases). This CDR3 has 13 amino acids. The V and J ends lost 4 bases and 3 bases respectively, with 9 bases between them. Germline V lookup: CDR1 KGHDR, CDR2 SFDVKD. The CDR3 region is CATSDRDNYEQYF. The CDR3 DNA is TGTGCCACCAGTGACAGGGACAACTACGAGCAGTACTTC.

The V gene is TRBV30, the J gene TRBJ1-5, with D unclear. V was pared by 2 bases and J by 3 bases, with 14 bases between. The CDR3 sequence is 15 residues long. Germline V lookup: CDR1 GTSNPN, CDR2 SVGIG (reference sequence). This chain's CDR3 is CAWSPGSLNNQPQHF. As DNA, the CDR3 is TGTGCCTGGAGTCCCGGGTCTCTCAACAATCAGCCCCAGCATTTT.

The chain is built from TRBV18 and TRBJ2-3, with 9 bases lining up with TRBD1. The CDR3 extends over 15 amino acids. J was trimmed by 4 bases and V by 0 bases; bases with no gene match: 2. The germline gives CDR1 KGHSH, CDR2 LQKENI. The CDR3 is CASSPPGQGSDTQYF. The CDR3 region has the DNA TGTGCCAGCTCACCACCCGGACAGGGGTCAGATACGCAGTATTTT.

The genes are TRBV5-1 and TRBJ2-3; 16 nucleotides align to TRBD2. V gave up 4 bases and J gave up 3 bases; unmatched junction bases: 5. Germline V gives CDR1 SGHRS, CDR2 YFSETQ. The CDR3 runs to 17 residues. Here the CDR3 DNA reads TGCGCCAGCAGCCCGGGACTAGCGGGGGGGCCAACAGATACGCAGTATTTT. Its translation is CASSPGLAGGPTDTQYF.

The chain employs TRBV6-1 and TRBJ2-5, with D possibly being TRBD1 (8 bases). V was trimmed by 2 bases and J by 4 bases, leaving 14 bases between them. CDR3 length: 15 amino acids. The V gene's germline CDR1 is MNHNS and CDR2 SASEGT. CDR3 DNA: TGTGCCAGCAGTGAAAGACAGGGGACTACAGAGACCCAGTACTTC. Amino acids: CASSERQGTTETQYF.

The CDR3 DNA sequence: TGTGCCACCAGCAGCGATGGACAGGTCAATCAGCCCCAGCATTTT. Protein product: CATSSDGQVNQPQHF. V gene TRBV15 combines with J gene TRBJ1-5, with 7 bases identical to TRBD1. This CDR3 region has 15 residues. Germline CDR1 and CDR2: LNHNV and YYDKDF (reference sequence). J was trimmed by 3 bases and V by 3 bases; bases with no gene match: 5.

V is TRBV3-1 (or the pseudogene TRBV3-2) and J is TRBJ2-1; 13 nucleotides match TRBD2. V gave up 1 base and J gave up 8 bases; unmatched junction bases: 8. The CDR3 length is 17 residues. Germline lookup yields CDR1 LGHDT and CDR2 YNNKEL (reference sequence). CDR3 amino acids: CASSQGLLAGGLDEQFF. The CDR3 coding sequence is TGTGCCAGCAGCCAAGGGCTACTAGCGGGAGGGCTCGATGAGCAGTTCTTC.

This clone occurred a few times. This sequence joins TRBV29-1 and TRBJ2-5; 10 positions agree with TRBD2. V dropped 4 bases and J dropped 5; count of bases not matched to a gene: 4. Looked up from germline, CDR1 is SQVTM and CDR2 is ANQGSEA. The CDR3 sequence is 13 residues long. CDR3 nucleotides: TGCAGCGTTGCTGTTAGCGGGGGGGAGACCCAGTACTTC. Its translation: CSVAVSGGETQYF.

The genes are TRBV7-8 and TRBJ2-5, with TRBD2 matching 7 bases. The V gene end was trimmed by 1 base and the J gene end by 2 bases; junction bases not matched to a gene: 10. CDR3 length: 17 residues. From germline, CDR1 is SGHVS and CDR2 FQNEAQ. CDR3 DNA: TGTGCCAGCAGCTTAGTTTCTTGGGAGGGTGGACAAGAGACCCAGTACTTC. This translates into CASSLVSWEGGQETQYF.

The gene calls are TRBV5-5 and TRBJ1-1, with 9 bases aligning to TRBD1. CDR3 size: 17 residues. Germline V gene lookup returns CDR1 SGHKS and CDR2 YYEKEE (reference sequence). V shed 4 bases and J 1 base; nucleotides not matched to a gene: 11. The CDR3 region is CASSLIPGQGSNTEAFF. The CDR3 DNA is TGTGCCAGCAGCCTTATTCCGGGACAGGGATCGAACACTGAAGCTTTCTTT.

The chain combines TRBV7-9 with TRBJ1-1, with 7 bases matching TRBD1. Trimming took 1 base from V and 2 from J; bases not matched to a gene: 4. Germline V lookup: CDR1 SEHNR, CDR2 FQNEAQ (reference sequence). The CDR3 is 15 residues long. The CDR3: CASSLGRGRNTEAFF. The CDR3 region has the DNA TGTGCCAGCAGCTTAGGGAGGGGGCGAAACACTGAAGCTTTCTTT.

This clone appeared a single time. CDR3 in amino acids: CAWSVGAGQAFF. CDR3 sequence (DNA): TGTGCCTGGAGTGTTGGAGCGGGGCAAGCTTTCTTT. J is TRBJ1-1 and V is TRBV30; a possible D gene is TRBD1 (5 bases). V lost 0 bases, J lost 9 bases, and 11 bases lay in between. CDR1 and CDR2 (germline): GTSNPN, SVGIG (reference sequence). This CDR3 has 12 residues.

For this clone: This CDR3 is also generated by other DNA sequences in the sample. The chain has TRBV7-9 and TRBJ1-1, with D tentatively TRBD1 (6 bases). Trimming took off 3 bases at V and 1 base at J, with 9 bases between the two ends. CDR1 is SEHNR and CDR2 is FQNEAQ in the germline V gene (reference sequence). CDR3 size: 14 residues. CDR3 DNA: TGTGCCAGCAGCTTGGAACAGGGGAACACTGAAGCTTTCTTT. This codes for CASSLEQGNTEAFF.

This chain joins TRBV10-3 and TRBJ1-2; D not resolved. Germline CDR1 and CDR2: ENHRY and SYGVKD. The CDR3 totals 13 residues. Between the trimmed V and J ends, which lost 1 base and 4 bases, there was a span of 7 bases. CDR3 nucleotide sequence: TGTGCCATCAGTGAGTTGGGCCCCTATGGCTACACCTTC. This sequence encodes CAISELGPYGYTF.

This clone appeared a single time. This sequence joins TRBV5-1 and TRBJ1-2; no firm D call. Looked up from germline, CDR1 is SGHRS and CDR2 is YFSETQ. The CDR3 is 14 amino acids. Trimming took off 0 bases at V and 2 bases at J, with 8 bases between the two ends. CDR3 in DNA: TGCGCCAGCAGCTTGGCGGGGATAAACTATGGCTACACCTTC. Encoded protein: CASSLAGINYGYTF.

The rearrangement links TRBV5-4 to TRBJ1-1, with 8 bases matching TRBD1. The CDR3 covers 16 residues. Germline values: CDR1 SGHNT, CDR2 YYREEE (reference sequence). The V and J ends lost 3 bases and 7 bases, in that order; junction bases with no gene match: 14. Here the CDR3 reads CASSSYKGQGSREAFF. For the CDR3, the DNA is TGTGCCAGCAGCTCGTACAAAGGACAGGGCTCTCGTGAAGCTTTCTTT.

The chain combines TRBV4-1 with TRBJ2-3, with 13 bases fitting TRBD2. This CDR3 has 18 residues. CDR1 and CDR2 from the germline V gene are MGHRA and YSYEKL. Trimming at V came to 3 bases and at J to 2 bases, leaving 8 bases not matched to a gene. CDR3 sequence: CASSHTGTSGVYTDTQYF. DNA for the CDR3: TGCGCCAGCAGCCATACCGGGACTAGCGGGGTGTACACAGATACGCAGTATTTT.